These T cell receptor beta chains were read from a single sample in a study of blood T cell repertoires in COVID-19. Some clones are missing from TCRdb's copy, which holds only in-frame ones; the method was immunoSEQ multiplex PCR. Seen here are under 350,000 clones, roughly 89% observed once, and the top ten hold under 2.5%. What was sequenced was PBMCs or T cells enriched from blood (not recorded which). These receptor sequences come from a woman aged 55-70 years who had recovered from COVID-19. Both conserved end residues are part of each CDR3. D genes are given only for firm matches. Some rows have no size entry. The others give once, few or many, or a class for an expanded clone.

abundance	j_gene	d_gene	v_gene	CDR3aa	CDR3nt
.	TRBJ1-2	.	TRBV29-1	CSAAGDGGYTF	TGCAGCGCCGCGGGAGATGGAGGCTACACCTTC
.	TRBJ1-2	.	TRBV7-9	CASSPTGPYGYTF	TGTGCCAGCAGCCCCACAGGGCCCTATGGCTACACCTTC
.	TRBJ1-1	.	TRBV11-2	CASRALVNTEAFF	TGTGCCAGCAGGGCTCTGGTGAACACTGAAGCTTTCTTT
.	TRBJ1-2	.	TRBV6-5	CASTADRWYGYTF	TGTGCCAGCACCGCAGACAGGTGGTATGGCTACACCTTC
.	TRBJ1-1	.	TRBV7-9	CASSPRTGNTEAFF	TGTGCCAGCAGCCCCCGGACTGGGAACACTGAAGCTTTCTTT
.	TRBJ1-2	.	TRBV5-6	CASVHGVSDYGYTF	TGTGCCAGCGTACACGGGGTTTCGGACTATGGCTACACCTTC
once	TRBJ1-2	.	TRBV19	CASSIDTGLGGYTF	TGTGCCAGTAGTATAGACACAGGTCTGGGTGGCTACACCTTC
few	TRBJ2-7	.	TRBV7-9	CASSLVGPSYEQYF	TGTGCCAGCAGCTTAGTTGGCCCCAGCTACGAGCAGTACTTC
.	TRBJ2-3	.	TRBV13	CASSLSPIIGGEDTQYF	TGTGCCAGCAGCTTAAGCCCTATTATAGGAGGGGAGGATACGCAGTATTTT
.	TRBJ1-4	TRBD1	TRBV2	CASSEARGGTAFF	TGTGCCAGCAGTGAAGCTCGGGGCGGGACAGCGTTTTTT